This T cell receptor (beta chain) was found in a study of cytomegalovirus exposure and HLA in healthy donors. The study, taken as a whole, reports: The classifier reportedly diagnosed cytomegalovirus status with high specificity and sensitivity. That first-cohort TCR clusters tended to co-occur in the approximately 120 validation repertoires was found in a later analysis. Specificity for CMV antigens was confirmed in vitro for three of the CMV-associated chains.

V was shortened by 9 bases and J by 6 bases, with 17 bases between the two germline ends. The CDR3 has 13 amino acids. The germline gives CDR1 MGHDK, CDR2 SYGVNS. The donors were members of the roughly 130-subject validation cohort (separate from the roughly 680-subject first cohort). As to this clone: The antigen is unknown.

Profiling relied on immunoSEQ multiplex PCR, and the TCRdb table lists in-frame clones only, not all of them. Of some 220,000 clones in the sample, under 95% were seen once. The V call is TRBV25-1, the J call TRBJ1-2; possible D gene TRBD1, 6 bases. The TCR was taken from a woman aged 18-29 years in good health and CMV-seronegative. Input material: PBMCs. CDR3 nucleotides: TGTGCCAGTGCCCACAGAGACAGGCATGGCTACACCTTC. Translating it yields CASAHRDRHGYTF.